The rows below give T cell receptor beta chains drawn from one sample of a study of T cell changes during pregnancy in multiple sclerosis. Profiling relied on immunoSEQ multiplex PCR, and the TCRdb table lists in-frame clones only, not all of them. This sample has roughly 40,000 clones, with approximately 91% found just once. This specimen consisted of CD4+ T cells from peripheral blood mononuclear cells, obtained in the second trimester of pregnancy. These receptor sequences come from a female donor with multiple sclerosis, enrolled in a pregnancy study. Both conserved end residues are part of each CDR3. A D gene is named only where the DNA matches it firmly. Clone size is given for some rows only: seen once, a few or many times, or a class if the clone is expanded.

>NA|NA|TRBJ2-5|14|TRBV5-1
TGCGCCAGCAGCTTCCCGGAGGGGCAAGAGACCCAGTACTTC
CASSFPEGQETQYF
>NA|TRBD2|TRBJ2-5|17|TRBV2
TGTGCCAGCAGGGCCGGGACTAGTGGTACTGTACAAGAGACCCAGTACTTC
CASRAGTSGTVQETQYF
>NA|TRBD2|TRBJ2-3|17|TRBV19
TGTGCCAGTAGTCTCACTGCGACTAGCGGGAGTTGGGATACGCAGTATTTT
CASSLTATSGSWDTQYF
>once|TRBD2|TRBJ2-7|17|TRBV5-6
TGTGCCAGCAGCTTGGTCCCCCTAGCGGGTTGGGCCTACGAGCAGTACTTC
CASSLVPLAGWAYEQYF
>NA|NA|TRBJ2-1|14|TRBV5-1
TGCGCCAGCAGCTTGTTCGGGATCGGCGATGAGCAGTTCTTC
CASSLFGIGDEQFF
>few|NA|TRBJ1-2|15|TRBV9
TGTGCCAGCAGCGCCATCCGAGCGGGAGGCTATGGCTACACCTTC
CASSAIRAGGYGYTF
>NA|NA|TRBJ2-7|14|TRBV7-2
TGTGCCAGCAGCTTAGTGGTGGAGACCTACGAGCAGTACTTC
CASSLVVETYEQYF
>NA|NA|TRBJ1-2|15|TRBV5-1
TGCGCCAGCAGCTTGGCCGCAGGGTTGTTAGATGGCTACACCTTC
CASSLAAGLLDGYTF
>NA|NA|TRBJ2-1|17|TRBV14
TGTGCCAGCAGCCCCCTACAGACTAACTTACCCTACAATGAGCAGTTCTTC
CASSPLQTNLPYNEQFF
>NA|NA|TRBJ2-7|12|TRBV5-6
TGTGCCAGCAGCTTCGAGGGTTACGAGCAGTACTTC
CASSFEGYEQYF
>once|TRBD2|TRBJ2-1|12|TRBV12-5
TGTGCTAGTGGTCCTACACTAGCGGGGGCCCTCTTC
CASGPTLAGALF
>NA|NA|TRBJ1-1|14|TRBV6-5
TGTGCCAGCAGTTACCGGCAGGGGAGCACTGAAGCTTTCTTT
CASSYRQGSTEAFF
>NA|NA|TRBJ2-5|17|TRBV7-9
TGTGCCAGCAGCTCCGGACTCCTGATAGTAAACCAAGAGACCCAGTACTTC
CASSSGLLIVNQETQYF
>few|NA|TRBJ1-1|14|TRBV5-1
TGCGCCAGCAGCTTGTCGGGGTTCGACACTGAAGCTTTCTTT
CASSLSGFDTEAFF
>once|TRBD2|TRBJ2-4|15|TRBV6-6
TGTGCCAGCAGTATCACCGGGACTAGCGGAAACATTCAGTACTTC
CASSITGTSGNIQYF
>once|TRBD1|TRBJ1-1|14|TRBV6-5
TGTGCCAGCAGTGAGACAGGGACGAACACTGAAGCTTTCTTT
CASSETGTNTEAFF
>NA|NA|TRBJ2-7|16|TRBV19
TGTGCCAGTAGTATCGGAACAGGTTCTAGCTCCTACGAGCAGTACTTC
CASSIGTGSSSYEQYF
>NA|TRBD1|TRBJ2-7|16|TRBV7-9
TGTGCCAGCAGCTTAGGCGACAGGGTCGTAAACCACGAGCAGTACTTC
CASSLGDRVVNHEQYF
>NA|NA|TRBJ1-3|13|TRBV7-9
TGTGCCAGCAGCTTAGGACAGGACAACACCATATATTTT
CASSLGQDNTIYF
>NA|NA|TRBJ1-5|15|TRBV10-2
TGCGCCAGCAGTGACTGGACAGATAGCAATCAGCCCCAGCATTTT
CASSDWTDSNQPQHF
>NA|NA|TRBJ2-7|12|TRBV5-1
TGCGCCAGCAGCTTGCGAGGGCCCGAGCAGTACTTC
CASSLRGPEQYF
>NA|NA|TRBJ2-4|14|TRBV5-1
TGCGCCAGCAGCCCGGAAGCCAGGTCTAACATTCAGTACTTC
CASSPEARSNIQYF
>NA|TRBD1|TRBJ2-7|11|TRBV4-3
TGCGCCACGACAGGGTCAGAAGAGCAGTACTTC
CATTGSEEQYF
>NA|NA|TRBJ1-2|12|TRBV28
TGTGCCAGCAGTTCCCCGGGCTATGGCTACACCTTC
CASSSPGYGYTF
>NA|NA|TRBJ1-2|17|TRBV9
TGTGCCAGCAGCGTAGCTCTGGCGCCTGAAGGGGACTATGGCTACACCTTC
CASSVALAPEGDYGYTF
>NA|TRBD1|TRBJ1-2|15|TRBV5-1
TGCGCCAGCAGCTTGGATACAGGGGGAATCTATGGCTACACCTTC
CASSLDTGGIYGYTF
>once|NA|TRBJ1-2|14|TRBV7-9
TGTGCCAGCAGCCTCGGGGGACTAAGGGATGGCTACACCTTC
CASSLGGLRDGYTF
>NA|NA|TRBJ1-6|14|TRBV7-2
TGTGCCAGCAGCTTCCAGGGACTGGATTCACCCCTCCACTTT
CASSFQGLDSPLHF
>NA|NA|TRBJ1-1|14|TRBV5-1
TGCGCCAGCAGCTTGACAGGACCGAACACTGAAGCTTTCTTT
CASSLTGPNTEAFF
>NA|NA|TRBJ2-6|13|TRBV11-3
TGTGCCAGCGCAGGGTCTGGGGCCAACGTCCTGACTTTC
CASAGSGANVLTF
>NA|TRBD2|TRBJ2-7|18|TRBV19
TGTGCCAGTAGTATCGAGTCGTTTCTTGCGGGAGACTCCTACGAGCAGTACTTC
CASSIESFLAGDSYEQYF
>NA|NA|TRBJ1-4|13|TRBV29-1
TGCAGCGCCTCTCGGGGGTCGAATGAAAAACTGTTTTTT
CSASRGSNEKLFF
>NA|TRBD1|TRBJ1-1|13|TRBV6-5
TGTGCCAGCACCTTGACTACAGGGGCGCCGGGTTTCTTT
CASTLTTGAPGFF
>NA|TRBD1|TRBJ2-1|13|TRBV10-2
TGCGCCAGCAGTGAACAGGGGCGGAATGAGCAGTTCTTC
CASSEQGRNEQFF
>NA|NA|TRBJ2-3|13|TRBV5-4
TGTGCCAGCAGCTTCGGGAGCACAGATACGCAGTATTTT
CASSFGSTDTQYF
>NA|TRBD2|TRBJ2-1|16|TRBV19
TGTGCCAGTAGTATAGGGGGGACTAGCGGGAGTCATGAGCAGTTCTTC
CASSIGGTSGSHEQFF
>NA|NA|TRBJ2-1|13|TRBV6-5
TGTGCCAGCAGATCTGGACTCGTCGGAGTTTTGTTCTTC
CASRSGLVGVLFF
>NA|NA|TRBJ1-1|16|TRBV7-6
TGTGCCAGCAGCTTAGTGGCGGGGGGGGAGAACACTGAAGCTTTCTTT
CASSLVAGGENTEAFF
>NA|TRBD1|TRBJ2-7|15|TRBV7-2
TGTGCCAGCAGCCCAGGTGGACAGGGGAAAGACGAGCAGTACTTC
CASSPGGQGKDEQYF
>medium-sized|NA|TRBJ2-3|13|TRBV10-3
TGTGCCATCAGTGCTCCCCGCACAGATACGCAGTATTTT
CAISAPRTDTQYF
>NA|NA|TRBJ2-1|15|TRBV7-8
TGTGCCAGCAGCCGACAGGGACTGGGATACAATGAGCAATTCTTC
CASSRQGLGYNEQFF
>NA|TRBD1|TRBJ2-5|14|TRBV19
TGTGCCACTGTAGACAGGGGTCGAGATCAGACCCAGTACTTC
CATVDRGRDQTQYF
>once|TRBD2|TRBJ2-1|18|TRBV7-2
TGTGCCAGCAGCTGCCCGGGACTAGCGGAGACTTCCTACAATGAGCAGTTCTTC
CASSCPGLAETSYNEQFF
>NA|NA|TRBJ2-1|19|TRBV5-4
TGTGCCAGCAGCTTGGGGCCCGAAAATGCGGGCTACTCCTACAATGAGCAGTTCTTC
CASSLGPENAGYSYNEQFF
>few|TRBD2|TRBJ2-1|19|TRBV10-3
TGTGCCATCAGCTCGGGACTAGCGGGAGGGCCCGATAGGGATGGTGAGCAGTTCTTC
CAISSGLAGGPDRDGEQFF
>NA|NA|TRBJ1-2|13|TRBV11-2
TGTGCCAGCAGACCGGGTCCTGAACATGGCTACACCTTC
CASRPGPEHGYTF
>NA|TRBD1|TRBJ2-2|13|TRBV7-2
TGTGCCAGCAGCTTCCGGGACAGTGGGGAGCTGTTTTTT
CASSFRDSGELFF
>NA|TRBD2|TRBJ2-5|14|TRBV4-1
TGCGCCAGCAGCCAAGGACTAGCCCAAGAGACCCAGTACTTC
CASSQGLAQETQYF
>NA|NA|TRBJ1-1|14|TRBV18
TGTGCCAGCTCACACAGCCATCAGGACACTGAAGCTTTCTTT
CASSHSHQDTEAFF
>NA|TRBD2|TRBJ2-5|18|TRBV7-8
TGTGCCAGCAGCTCCCCGGTCGGGACTAGCGGGATGGAAGAGACCCAGTACTTC
CASSSPVGTSGMEETQYF